These T cell receptor beta chains were read from a single sample in a study of OX40 agonist ivuxolimab in advanced cancers. Assay used: immunoSEQ multiplex PCR; TCRdb lists only in-frame clones, some missing. The sample holds about 33,000 clones, around nine tenths seen once. The sample was CD4+ or CD8+ T cells sorted from blood, taken in a trial of the OX40 agonist ivuxolimab. These receptors all come from an adult with an advanced solid tumor such as melanoma, head and neck, liver or kidney cancer. CDR3s include the opening cysteine and the closing phenylalanine or tryptophan. A D gene is named only where the DNA matches it firmly. Not all rows give a size; the values are once, few, many and, for expanded clones, a class.

.	TRBJ1-6	TRBV19	.	TGTGCCAGTAGTTTCTCTGGAGGGGGATATAATTCACCCCTCCACTTT	CASSFSGGGYNSPLHF
once	TRBJ2-7	TRBV19	.	TGTGCCAGTAGTCCCGAGGAGGGGCTATCCTACGAGCAGTACTTC	CASSPEEGLSYEQYF
once	TRBJ2-1	TRBV28	.	TGTGCCAGCAGTTTTTCCGGGACGTACAATGAGCAGTTCTTC	CASSFSGTYNEQFF
.	TRBJ1-6	TRBV28	.	TGTGCCAGCAGTTTAGGCAGGGTTGACTCACCCCTCCACTTT	CASSLGRVDSPLHF
.	TRBJ2-7	TRBV28	TRBD2	TGTGCCAGCAGTTCACCCTCATCTAGCGGGTACGAGCAGTACTTC	CASSSPSSSGYEQYF
.	TRBJ2-1	TRBV7-9	.	TGTGCCAGCAGCTTAGTTGGGGGGACAGTCTACAATGAGCAGTTCTTC	CASSLVGGTVYNEQFF
few	TRBJ2-7	TRBV28	.	TGTGCCAGCAGTCAGGGATTAGAACGCTACGAGCAGTACTTC	CASSQGLERYEQYF
.	TRBJ1-2	TRBV9	.	TGTGCCAGCAGCGCCGAAGGGGGTGGCTACACCTTC	CASSAEGGGYTF
.	TRBJ2-7	TRBV5-6	.	TGTGCCCGCAGCTGGGGCCTCGCGGGGGCGGGGGAGCAGTACTTC	CARSWGLAGAGEQYF
.	TRBJ2-1	TRBV9	TRBD2	TGTGCCAGCAGCCGCGGGACTAGCGATGCTGAGCAGTTCTTC	CASSRGTSDAEQFF
.	TRBJ2-2	TRBV6-5	.	TGTGCCAGCAGTCTCATACAGGGTCGATCCGGGGAGCTGTTTTTT	CASSLIQGRSGELFF
.	TRBJ2-3	TRBV27	TRBD2	TGTGCCAGCCGCCCCCTAGCGGGAGGGGAATTGGTTACAGATACGCAGTATTTT	CASRPLAGGELVTDTQYF